This TCR beta chain was identified during a study of cytomegalovirus exposure and HLA in healthy donors (dated by TCRdb to 2016 to 2017). Background on the whole study: According to an earlier analysis of around 600 of the donors, about 179 million T cells yielded over 90 million unique TCR beta sequences and around 300 Gb of sequence data. In a later genetic analysis, genome-wide SNP genotypes for about 55% of the roughly 670 donors were used, and that subset was treated as a discovery cohort. A separate validation cohort of roughly 110 different subjects was used in addition to the roughly 670-subject first cohort. In an earlier analysis of roughly 600 of the donors, high-throughput TCR beta sequencing was used to judge whether each TCR beta V gene segment behaved as functional or pseudogenic. Both class I and class II loci were covered by HLA typing, at four-digit resolution. An early release covering more than 500 HLA-typed donors comprised around 300 gigabases of sequencing data and around 80 million unique TCR sequences. Of the 300 to 400 genotyped donors, approximately 83% fell in the genetic ancestry cluster associated with self-reported Caucasian donors. Donor age, sex, ethnicity and CMV serostatus were compiled alongside the repertoire data. The study aimed to test whether cataloging public T cell receptors could reveal signatures of past pathogen exposure. On average, 235,054 unique TCR beta nucleotide sequences were sequenced per donor among about 400 genotyped donors of the cohort, with approximately 18% of those sequences being non-productive. Four to six DR-DQ haplotypes were handled as single units for association and clustering, since linkage in the cohort was strong. Every repertoire in the discovery cohort had been generated on one and the same sequencing platform. The study used immunosequencing to profile the T cell repertoires of hundreds of subjects and linked those repertoires to cytomegalovirus serostatus. The number of donors typed differed by locus, with about 629-630 for A, B, C, DRB1 and DQB1, roughly 550 for DQA1, over 600 for DPA1, and approximately 470 for DPB1. A later analysis re-examined previously published TCR beta repertoires from just over 650 donors and added high-resolution HLA genotyping to investigate patterns of TCR occurrence. The study combined high-throughput TCR immunosequencing, statistical association of individual TCRs with disease status, and machine learning to predict cytomegalovirus infection status. Rather than drawing on any new phenotypic data, the later analysis identified candidate immune exposures from TCR beta sequences and the way those sequences occurred across donors. The full study reports these points: Because counts were too low, about 18 rarely observed V segments, including chromosome 9 orphons, were excluded from the earlier analysis of 587 of the donors. Most TCR sequences were seen in very few donors, while some public TCRs were found in many individuals. Because HLA typing was missing for some donors at each locus, association tests included only the typed subset. In a later analysis, TCR association rates were found to vary across HLA loci, with the most associated TCRs seen for DRB1 alleles and the fewest for HLA-C alleles. Several of the top co-occurrence clusters appeared to be linked to parvovirus B19, influenza, CMV and Epstein-Barr virus, according to a later analysis. In a later genetic analysis, a missense DCLRE1C variant was associated with V-gene and J-gene trimming of TCR beta chains, and the association was replicated in an independent cohort. Specific HLA alleles were associated with roughly 17,000 TCR beta sequences at a false discovery rate of 0.05 in a later analysis. Sequencing depth was assumed to be roughly uniform across donors in the presence/absence analyses, though that assumption may not hold. This cohort had only TCR beta chains sequenced, and the lack of alpha or paired-chain data limited which features could be detected. According to the authors, the approach could potentially be generalized to other disease states and immunological phenotypes. The classifier was reported to diagnose cytomegalovirus status with high specificity and sensitivity in both the original cohort and the validation cohort. Linkage disequilibrium might explain the correlated functional status among segregating V segments, but an unknown experimental factor could not be excluded. Assigning TCR associations to individual alleles was difficult when HLA alleles, especially DR and DQ, strongly co-occurred. Three of the identified cytomegalovirus-associated TCR beta chains were confirmed in vitro to be specific for cytomegalovirus antigens. The only immune exposure information available for the cohort was CMV serostatus. Some IMGT-functional V segments, including TRBV6-2 and TRBV6-3, could not be distinguished by the 87-base-pair reads and were therefore excluded. An earlier analysis of 587 of the donors showed that most TCR beta V segments appeared in productive rearrangements either about 90% or about 30% of the time, which broadly matched IMGT annotations. The sequencing pipeline was judged likely to have produced a cluster of highly shared sequence variants as a technical artifact. Compared with equally common non-associated chains, HLA-associated TCR beta chains in a later analysis were more clonally expanded and had lower generation probabilities. Compared with the roughly 700-donor mean, donors in an Asian-associated ancestry cluster had fewer N-insertions in productive TCRs, according to a later genetic analysis. In the study, around 150 TCR beta chains were listed as associated with cytomegalovirus. A further reported finding was that TCR beta sequences accurately predicted the HLA-A and HLA-B alleles for most subjects in the first cohort. Most CMV-associated TCR beta chains appeared to be HLA-restricted in a later analysis, and the HLA associations seemed to be driven largely by CMV exposure.

The cohort was made up of 650 to 700 healthy bone marrow donors. All cohort members were sampled while nominally healthy, although unrecorded immune exposures were likely present. The donor tested CMV seronegative, placing the donor among the 350 to 400 seronegative members of the cohort. A peripheral blood sample was collected from each donor, and TCR beta sequencing was performed on peripheral blood mononuclear cells. Genomic DNA extraction from the blood cell samples was performed with the Qiagen DNeasy Blood Extraction Kit. To prepare the library, the immunoSEQ multiplex PCR assay was applied. A mixture of 60 forward primers for TCR Vbeta segments and 13 reverse primers for TCR Jbeta segments was used in the multiplex PCR. The CDR3 region of rearranged TCR beta genes was amplified from genomic DNA by a multiplex PCR assay. The Illumina HiSeq System was used to sequence the amplified TCR beta libraries as 87-base-pair reads. On the authors' methods: Across the 666 repertoires, a later analysis counted tens of millions of unique TCR beta chains, some 11 million of which were shared by at least two donors. Raw reads were error-corrected and collapsed into unique sequences with a nearest-neighbor algorithm that merged closely related sequences to remove PCR and sequencing errors. To assign V, D and J gene segments, CDR3 sequences were aligned to IMGT reference sequences. For a sequence to be retained, a match of at least six nucleotides was required to both a V gene segment and a J gene segment. Rearrangements were called productive when the CDR3 lacked stop codons and stayed in frame with V and J; all others were non-productive. Following IMGT convention, CDR3 was defined as the stretch from the second conserved V-encoded cysteine to the conserved J-encoded phenylalanine. The earlier analysis of 550 to 650 of the donors excluded any sequence lacking an unambiguous match to a single V gene segment. In an earlier analysis of several hundred of the donors, V segments were called functional above 56.7% productive rearrangements and were called segregating when the between-donor standard deviation exceeded 5%. To diagnose cytomegalovirus status from the catalog of TCR beta chain sequences, a statistical classification framework was built. A later analysis assigned V and J genes by comparing TCR nucleotide sequences with IMGT/GENE-DB human TR gene sequences. In a later analysis, CDR3 sequences and most-parsimonious VDJ recombination scenarios were assigned using the TCRdist pipeline. In a later analysis, every TCR beta chain was defined by the combination of its CDR3 amino acid sequence and its V-gene family, and reads without a unique V-gene family were dropped. A later analysis removed 592 highly shared, low-generation-probability nucleotide sequences to deal with suspected cross-contamination and a sequencing artifact. A later analysis calculated a clonal expansion index for each public chain from normalized within-repertoire ranks of inferred template counts. Generation probabilities in a later analysis came from a VDJ recombination model fitted to out-of-frame rearrangements, and those results were checked against IGoR. A later analysis scored TCR-TCR, TCR-HLA and TCR-CMV co-occurrence with hypergeometric tests, applying a repertoire-size bias correction to TCR pairs. False discovery rates were estimated in a later analysis by permuting HLA or CMV assignments 20 times. In a later analysis, co-occurring TCRs were grouped using DBSCAN, with TCRdist sequence similarity added in when clustering inside HLA-allele-positive subsets. Repertoires with fewer than 30,000 or more than 120,000 public chains, plus five repertoires with anomalous nucleotide sharing, were excluded from co-occurrence clustering. TCRdb retrieved this table from immuneACCESS and kept in-frame rearrangements only. Not all clones are present; in checked studies, unresolved V genes account for under half, and no reason is known for the remainder. V and J calls and clone size are those listed in that table; D and trimming were worked out from the DNA. The sample yields more than 40,000 clones; 51% were counted once. Roughly 5.5% of the sample goes to the ten largest clones.

Cut back by 1 base and 3 bases, the V and J ends lie 10 bases apart. Sequences SGHAT (CDR1) and FQNNGV (CDR2) are obtained from the germline V gene. From the cysteine through the phenylalanine, the CDR3 covers 14 amino acids. The kept DNA is CDR3 alone, 42 bases in frame from the first base. To note about this clone: Its target antigen remains unknown. Within one base of it there is no much larger clone, and no base qualities were kept.

The chain links TRBV11-2 with TRBJ2-7; the D gene is possibly TRBD2, with 5 bases matching. This receptor was identified in a man between 60 and 75 years old in good health and CMV-seronegative. The sample taken for sequencing was PBMCs. CDR3 region: CASSLAGGVYEQYF. The DNA sequence reads TGTGCCAGCAGCTTAGCCGGAGGAGTCTACGAGCAGTACTTC. Reference TRBV11-2 and TRBJ2-7 proteins supply the regions before and after the CDR3; the full variable domain is: EAGVAQSPRYKIIEKRQSVAFWCNPISGHATLYWYQQILGQGPKLLIQFQNNGVVDDSQLPKDRFSAERLKGVDSTLKIQPAKLEDSAVYLCASSLAGGVYEQYFGPGTRLTVT.